These 21 T cell receptor beta chains were all obtained from the same sample, sequenced in a study of PD-1 blockade in classical Hodgkin lymphoma. Profiling relied on immunoSEQ multiplex PCR, and the TCRdb table lists in-frame clones only, not all of them. Counted here are about 34,000 clones, over 65% occurring once; the ten biggest clones make up 15% to 20%. There was relapse after autologous stem cell transplantation in every patient, and there was variation in brentuximab vedotin exposure. Sequences were derived from peripheral blood mononuclear cells (PBMCs), sampled before the second cycle of nivolumab. Receptor source: a human donor with classical Hodgkin lymphoma.

The V gene is TRBV23-1, the J gene TRBJ2-3; 7 nucleotides match TRBD1. TRBV23-1 is an ORF; its function is uncertain. The CDR3 is 16 amino acids. J was trimmed by 2 bases and V by 8 bases; bases with no gene match: 13. The CDR3 is CASEHFMGQNTDTQYF. CDR3 in DNA: TGCGCCAGCGAACACTTTATGGGACAGAACACAGATACGCAGTATTTT.

The V gene is TRBV6-6, the J gene TRBJ2-7; TRBD1 aligns across 9 bases. V trimming: 10 bases; J trimming: 3 bases; junction bases outside the gene matches: 7. Germline loops: CDR1 MNHNY, CDR2 SVGAGI (reference sequence). The CDR3 sequence is 13 residues long. The CDR3 DNA follows: TGTGCCACCGAAGGGGGACAGGGCTACGAGCAGTACTTC. Its translation: CATEGGQGYEQYF.

This clone has a handful of counts. The chain has TRBV6-1 and TRBJ2-5; TRBD2 aligns across 7 bases. V was clipped by 5 bases and J by 5 bases; unmatched bases: 8. Per the germline V gene, CDR1 is MNHNS and CDR2 is SASEGT. The CDR3 is 14 amino acids. CDR3 in amino acids: CASSSSREAETQYF. The DNA of the CDR3 is TGTGCCAGCAGTTCCAGTCGGGAGGCGGAGACCCAGTACTTC.

The chain carries TRBV18 and TRBJ2-3; D may match TRBD1 or TRBD2 (6 bases each). V lost 9 bases and J lost 5, with 18 bases in between. CDR3 length: 14 amino acids. Per the germline V gene, CDR1 is KGHSH and CDR2 is LQKENI. As DNA, the CDR3 is TGTGCCAGTTCAAAGGGGGGCGGAGTAGATACGCAGTATTTT. Amino acids: CASSKGGGVDTQYF.

The chain's CDR3 is CATSMSGVSDTQYF. The CDR3 coding sequence is TGCGCCACTTCAATGTCCGGGGTCTCAGATACGCAGTATTTT. The chain combines TRBV5-1 with TRBJ2-3; possible D gene TRBD2, 5 bases. The CDR3 is 14 residues long. The germline V and J ends were trimmed by 9 bases and 4 bases, with 18 bases remaining between them. The germline gives CDR1 SGHRS, CDR2 YFSETQ.

A remark on this clone: Mismatch with germline at one junction end may stem from a read error. Distinct nucleotide sequences in the sample also encode this CDR3. J is TRBJ1-4 and V is TRBV29-1; D uncertain. Germline CDR1 is SQVTM and CDR2 is ANQGSEA. The CDR3 extends over 12 amino acids. CDR3 protein: CSVGITNEKLFF. In DNA form, the CDR3 reads TGCAGCGTTGGAATAACTAATGAAAAATTGTTTTTT.

V usage is TRBV29-1 and J usage is TRBJ1-2, with 7 bases aligning to TRBD1. This CDR3 has 11 amino acids. CDR1 is SQVTM and CDR2 is ANQGSEA in the germline V gene. Trimming at V came to 3 bases and at J to 14 bases, leaving 9 bases not matched to a gene. The CDR3 bases are TGCAGCGTTGAGACTCAGGGGGATCGGACCTTC. Its translation is CSVETQGDRTF.

The J gene is TRBJ1-1, the V gene TRBV6-1; D is possibly TRBD1 (6 bases). The CDR3 length is 12 residues. The germline gives CDR1 MNHNS, CDR2 SASEGT. Deletions cut 0 bases from V and 8 bases from J, with 7 bases between. The CDR3 loop is CASSEAGAEAFF. The CDR3 DNA reads as TGTGCCAGCAGTGAAGCGGGGGCAGAAGCTTTCTTT.

The chain has TRBV2 and TRBJ2-6; D possibly matches TRBD1 or TRBD2 (7 bases each). This CDR3 has 15 amino acids. Germline-derived CDR1 and CDR2 are SNHLY and FYNNEI. Trimming took off 8 bases at V and 2 bases at J, with 13 bases between the two ends. CDR3 amino acids: CASWEGAAGANVLTF. DNA for the CDR3: TGTGCCAGCTGGGAGGGGGCTGCTGGGGCCAACGTCCTGACTTTC.

The V call is TRBV9, the J call TRBJ2-2, with D unresolved. This CDR3 contains 17 residues. Germline V gives CDR1 SGDLS, CDR2 YYNGEE. V lost 4 bases and J lost 1, with 17 bases in between. CDR3 sequence: CASSPPLSPRNTGELFF. The CDR3 coding sequence is TGTGCCAGCAGCCCCCCCCTGTCCCCCAGGAACACCGGGGAGCTGTTTTTT.

The chain recombines TRBV5-1 with TRBJ2-6; 7 positions agree with TRBD2. The CDR3 has 15 amino acids. V lost 4 bases, J lost 4 bases, and 5 bases stayed unmatched. Germline V gives CDR1 SGHRS, CDR2 YFSETQ. This CDR3 reads CASSGEGGGANVLTF. The CDR3 DNA sequence: TGCGCCAGCAGCGGGGAGGGTGGCGGGGCCAACGTCCTGACTTTC.

The chain has TRBV9 and TRBJ2-3; TRBD1 might be the D (6 bases). The CDR3 length is 16 residues. The V gene's germline CDR1 is SGDLS and CDR2 YYNGEE. Trimming took off 3 bases at V and 4 bases at J, with 18 bases between the two ends. CDR3 region: CASSAGDQEVSDTQYF. The CDR3 coding sequence is TGTGCCAGCAGCGCAGGGGACCAGGAGGTTTCAGATACGCAGTATTTT.

This clone was seen a handful of times. This chain uses TRBV7-8 with TRBJ1-6; a possible D gene is TRBD1 (6 bases). V was shortened by 4 bases and J by 7 bases, with 8 bases between the two germline ends. CDR3 length: 13 residues. CDR1 and CDR2 from the germline V gene are SGHVS and FQNEAQ. CDR3 protein: CASSSGANSPLHF. DNA of the CDR3: TGTGCCAGCAGCTCAGGGGCCAATTCACCCCTCCACTTT.

The chain is built from TRBV6-5 and TRBJ2-7; D is unresolved. CDR1 is MNHEY and CDR2 is SVGAGI in the germline V gene. V was pared by 4 bases and J by 1 base, with 8 bases between. The CDR3 extends over 13 amino acids. This CDR3 is CASSLGWSYEQYF. The CDR3 bases are TGTGCCAGCAGTTTGGGGTGGTCCTACGAGCAGTACTTC.

V usage is TRBV7-8 and J usage is TRBJ2-7; D is unresolved. Germline assignment: CDR1 SGHVS and CDR2 FQNEAQ. The CDR3 runs to 14 residues. Trimming removed 1 base at V and 3 bases at J, with 10 bases between. Written as DNA, the CDR3 is TGTGCCAGCAGCTTAGATAGGGAAAGCTACGAGCAGTACTTC. Translated: CASSLDRESYEQYF. Full variable domain (missing parts from reference TRBV7-8 and TRBJ2-7): GAGVSQSPRYKVAKRGQDVALRCDPISGHVSLFWYQQALGQGPEFLTYFQNEAQLDKSGLPSDRFFAERPEGSVSTLKIQRTQQEDSAVYLCASSLDRESYEQYFGPGTRLTVT.

The rearrangement links TRBV25-1 to TRBJ2-5; D is unclear. The J call is uncertain, as TRBJ2-7 better fits the DNA end. CDR1 MGHDK and CDR2 SYGVNS come from the germline V gene. CDR3 size: 15 residues. The CDR3 protein is CASSDFLTGPYEQYF. CDR3 bases: TGTGCCAGCAGTGACTTTCTGACCGGCCCCTACGAGCAGTACTTC.

This clone was seen once. The rearrangement joins TRBV7-2 to TRBJ2-3; 10 nucleotides line up with TRBD2. The V gene end was trimmed by 3 bases and the J gene end by 6 bases; junction bases not matched to a gene: 9. Per germline, CDR1 SGHTA and CDR2 FQGNSA. The CDR3 is made up of 16 amino acids. The CDR3 region is CASSFGAGGRSDTQYF. DNA of the CDR3: TGTGCCAGCAGCTTTGGAGCGGGGGGGCGTTCGGATACGCAGTATTTT.

The chain joins TRBV11-1 to TRBJ2-3; no firm D call. The CDR3 sequence is 13 residues long. CDR1 is SGHAT, CDR2 FQDESV, per germline (reference sequence). V lost 0 bases and J lost 3, with 4 bases in between. The CDR3 bases are TGTGCCAGCAGCTTAGCAGGGACAGATACGCAGTATTTT. It codes for CASSLAGTDTQYF.

The chain couples TRBV7-6 to TRBJ1-4; D remains unclear. CDR3 length equals 12 residues. V lost 6 bases and J lost 8, with 10 bases in between. Germline lookup yields CDR1 SGHVS and CDR2 FNYEAQ. As DNA, the CDR3 is TGTGCCAGCAGAGATCAAGGAGAAAAACTGTTTTTT. Protein: CASRDQGEKLFF.

This clone was recorded once. The V call is TRBV7-2, the J call TRBJ1-6; TRBD1 agrees at 7 bases. The V and J ends lost 5 bases and 7 bases, in that order; junction bases with no gene match: 8. Germline values: CDR1 SGHTA, CDR2 FQGNSA. The CDR3 is 15 amino acids. The CDR3 sequence is CASSAPGQRNSPLHF. CDR3 DNA sequence: TGTGCCAGCAGCGCTCCGGGACAGAGAAATTCACCCCTCCACTTT.

This clone was seen more than once but under ten times. The chain carries TRBV5-6 and TRBJ2-3; D is possibly TRBD2 (5 bases). The CDR3 spans 12 residues. Germline V gives CDR1 SGHDT, CDR2 YYEEEE. Trimming left V 3 bases short and J 10 bases short, with 12 bases between. For the CDR3, the DNA is TGTGCCAGCAGCTCCACTAGTGACGCGCAGTATTTT. This encodes CASSSTSDAQYF.